Following are 13 T cell receptor beta chains from one sample sequenced in a study of blood T cell repertoires in COVID-19. Assay: immunoSEQ multiplex PCR; the TCRdb copy retains only in-frame clones and omits some. This sample carries some 98,000 clones, about 80% of them seen once, and the ten largest clones take about 11%. The sequencing input was peripheral blood. All receptors come from a man between 65 and 85 years old with active or convalescent COVID-19.

The DNA of the CDR3 is TGTGCCAGCAGCTTAGAGGGGACAGGGGTGGCAGATACGCAGTATTTT. Translating gives CASSLEGTGVADTQYF. The V gene is TRBV7-2, the J gene TRBJ2-3; TRBD1 aligns across 10 bases. J gave up 4 bases and V 1 base, and 5 bases lay outside the gene matches. The V gene's germline CDR1 is SGHTA and CDR2 FQGNSA. The CDR3 totals 16 residues.

The rearrangement links TRBV6-5 to TRBJ1-5; TRBD1 aligns across 8 bases. Germline CDR1 reads MNHEY; CDR2 reads SVGAGI. The CDR3 spans 15 residues. Trimming at V came to 0 bases and at J to 3 bases, leaving 1 base not matched to a gene. DNA of the CDR3: TGTGCCAGCAGTTACTCGACAGGGGACAATCAGCCCCAGCATTTT. Residues: CASSYSTGDNQPQHF.

A few counts support this clone. The gene calls are TRBV4-2 and TRBJ1-6, with D perhaps TRBD1 (6 bases). V shed 0 bases and J shed 7 bases, with 19 bases lying between them. CDR1 is LGHNA and CDR2 is YNFKEQ in the germline V gene. CDR3 size: 18 residues. The CDR3 protein is CASSQDRQGRDGNSPLHF. The CDR3 DNA reads TGTGCCAGCAGCCAAGATCGTCAGGGGAGGGATGGGAATTCACCCCTCCACTTT.

The chain recombines TRBV4-2 with TRBJ1-4; D gene ambiguous. Trimming removed 5 bases at V and 8 bases at J, with 18 bases between. Germline-derived CDR1 and CDR2 are LGHNA and YNFKEQ. The CDR3 extends over 15 amino acids. CDR3 loop: CASSVRGPPKEKLFF. The DNA of the CDR3 is TGTGCCAGCAGCGTCCGGGGTCCCCCGAAGGAAAAACTGTTTTTT.

This clone was recorded once. This chain connects TRBV7-3 to TRBJ2-2; D is perhaps TRBD1 (5 bases). From germline, CDR1 is SGHTA and CDR2 FQGTGA. The CDR3 is made up of 15 amino acids. V was clipped by 1 base and J by 1 base, with 7 bases between them. CDR3 residues: CASSLRQGNTGELFF. For the CDR3, the DNA is TGTGCCAGCAGCTTAAGGCAGGGGAACACCGGGGAGCTGTTTTTT. The entire variable domain, with the rest obtained from reference TRBV7-3 and TRBJ2-2, is as follows: GAGVSQTPSNKVTEKGKYVELRCDPISGHTALYWYRQSLGQGPEFLIYFQGTGAADDSGLPNDRFFAVRPEGSVSTLKIQRTERGDSAVYLCASSLRQGNTGELFFGEGSRLTVL.

The chain joins TRBV5-1 to TRBJ2-1; D might be TRBD2 (7 bases). The CDR3 is made up of 19 amino acids. Trimming cost V 1 base and J 0 bases, with 20 bases left between them. Germline CDR1 is SGHRS and CDR2 is YFSETQ. CDR3 nucleotides: TGCGCCAGCAGCTTGAGGGGGGGCCTAGTCCCAAGCTCCTACAATGAGCAGTTCTTC. This translates into CASSLRGGLVPSSYNEQFF.

The chain recombines TRBV15 with TRBJ2-3; 9 bases agree with TRBD1. Germline V lookup: CDR1 LNHNV, CDR2 YYDKDF (reference sequence). The CDR3 consists of 14 residues. The junction had 5 bases not matched to a gene; V was cut back by 4 bases and J by 6 bases. DNA of the CDR3: TGTGCCACCAGCACTCGGACAGGGGTGGATACGCAGTATTTT. Protein sequence: CATSTRTGVDTQYF.

This chain joins TRBV11-2 and TRBJ1-2; D is unresolved. V lost 0 bases, J lost 4 bases, and 6 bases lay in between. This CDR3 has 13 residues. Germline CDR1 reads SGHAT; CDR2 reads FQNNGV. The CDR3 DNA sequence: TGTGCCAGCAGCTTAGATCCCTCCTATGGCTACACCTTC. Translating gives CASSLDPSYGYTF.

This clone has only a few counts. The V and J genes are TRBV5-1 and TRBJ2-7; 9 nucleotides match TRBD1. The CDR3 loop spans 15 amino acids. CDR1 is SGHRS and CDR2 is YFSETQ in the germline V gene. With V trimmed by 3 bases and J by 4 bases, 8 bases remained unmatched. CDR3 DNA sequence: TGCGCCAGCAGCTGGACCGGGACAGGGTCTTACGAGCAGTACTTC. Its protein is CASSWTGTGSYEQYF.

This clone was found once. V usage is TRBV3-1 (or the pseudogene TRBV3-2) and J usage is TRBJ1-2; 10 nucleotides match TRBD1. Germline-derived CDR1 and CDR2 are LGHDT and YNNKEL (reference sequence). After removal of 5 bases from V and 6 bases from J, the junction contained 12 bases not matched to a gene. This CDR3 has 16 amino acids. The CDR3 sequence is CASSIGTGAEGDGYTF. The CDR3 nucleotides are TGTGCCAGCAGCATCGGGACAGGGGCAGAAGGAGATGGCTACACCTTC.

The chain links TRBV19 to TRBJ2-7; D is possibly TRBD1 (6 bases). V was clipped by 5 bases and J by 0 bases, with 14 bases between them. Germline CDR1 reads LNHDA; CDR2 reads SQIVND (reference sequence). This CDR3 comprises 15 residues. This CDR3 reads CASSAATGSSYEQYF. CDR3 in DNA: TGTGCCAGTAGTGCAGCAACAGGGAGCTCCTACGAGCAGTACTTC.

The chain is built from TRBV4-1 and TRBJ1-5; D is undetermined. The germline V gene has CDR1 MGHRA and CDR2 YSYEKL. The germline V and J ends were trimmed by 0 bases and 3 bases, with 12 bases remaining between them. The CDR3 runs to 16 residues. As DNA, the CDR3 is TGCGCCAGCAGCCAAGAGTTTTGGGCCCCCAATCAGCCCCAGCATTTT. Translating gives CASSQEFWAPNQPQHF.

The CDR3 DNA reads TGCAGTGCTCGACTTGGGAGGGAGCAGTTCTTC. It yields the protein CSARLGREQFF. V is TRBV20-1 and J is TRBJ2-1; perhaps TRBD2 as D (6 bases). V lost 5 bases to trimming and J lost 10 bases, with 12 bases between them. The CDR3 consists of 11 residues. Germline lookup yields CDR1 DFQATT and CDR2 SNEGSKA (reference sequence).